Given below is one T cell receptor beta chain in context. TCRdb's copy holds only in-frame clones and misses some; the assay was immunoSEQ multiplex PCR. The sample shows 30,000 to 40,000 clones, around 86% of them seen only once. These data come from a study of control samples from healthy donors and cancer patients. Germline V lookup: CDR1 MDHEN, CDR2 SYDVKM. The CDR3 spans 16 residues. The V gene end was trimmed by 5 bases and the J gene end by 3 bases; junction bases not matched to a gene: 7. The chain uses TRBV28 and TRBJ2-2, with 9 positions matching TRBD2. The TCR sequence derives from a woman aged 40 to 55 with lung cancer. Specimen: PBMCs. CDR3 bases: TGTGCCAGCAGTAATCTAGCGGGGACGCACACCGGGGAGCTGTTTTTT. Protein product: CASSNLAGTHTGELFF. The full variable domain, in which reference TRBV28 and TRBJ2-2 provide the parts outside the CDR3, is DVKVTQSSRYLVKRTGEKVFLECVQDMDHENMFWYRQDPGLGLRLIYFSYDVKMKEKGDIPEGYSVSREKKERFSLILESASTNQTSMYLCASSNLAGTHTGELFFGEGSRLTVL.